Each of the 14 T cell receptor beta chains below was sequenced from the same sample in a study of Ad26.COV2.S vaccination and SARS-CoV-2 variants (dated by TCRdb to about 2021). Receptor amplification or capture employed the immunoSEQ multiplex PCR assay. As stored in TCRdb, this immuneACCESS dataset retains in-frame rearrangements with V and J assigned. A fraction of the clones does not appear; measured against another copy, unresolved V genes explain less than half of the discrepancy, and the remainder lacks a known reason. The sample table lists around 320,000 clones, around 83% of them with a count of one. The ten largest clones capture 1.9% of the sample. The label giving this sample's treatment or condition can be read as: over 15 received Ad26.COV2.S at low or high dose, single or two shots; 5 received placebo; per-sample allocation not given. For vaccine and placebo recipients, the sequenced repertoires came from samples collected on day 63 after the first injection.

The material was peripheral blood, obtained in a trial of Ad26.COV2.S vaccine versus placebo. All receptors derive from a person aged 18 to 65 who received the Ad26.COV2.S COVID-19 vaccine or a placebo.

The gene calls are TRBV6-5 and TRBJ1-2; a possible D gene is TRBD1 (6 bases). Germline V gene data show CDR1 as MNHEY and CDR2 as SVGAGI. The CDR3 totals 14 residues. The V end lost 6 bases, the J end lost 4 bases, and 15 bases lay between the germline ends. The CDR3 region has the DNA TGTGCCAGCAGCGACCTGGGGGGGGCCTATGGCTACACCTTC. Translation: CASSDLGGAYGYTF.

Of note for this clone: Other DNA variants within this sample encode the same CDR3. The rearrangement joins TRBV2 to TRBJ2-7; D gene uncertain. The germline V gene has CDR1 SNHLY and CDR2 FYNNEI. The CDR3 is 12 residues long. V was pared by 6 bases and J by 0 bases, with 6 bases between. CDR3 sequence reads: CASRTDSYEQYF. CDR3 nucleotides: TGTGCCAGCAGGACGGACTCCTACGAGCAGTACTTC.

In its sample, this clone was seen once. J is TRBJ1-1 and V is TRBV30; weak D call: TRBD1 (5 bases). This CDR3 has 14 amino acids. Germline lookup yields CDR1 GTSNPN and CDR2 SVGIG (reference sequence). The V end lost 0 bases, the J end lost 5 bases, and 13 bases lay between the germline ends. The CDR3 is CAWSVGLRRTEAFF. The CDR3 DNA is TGTGCCTGGAGTGTGGGGCTAAGGAGGACTGAAGCTTTCTTT.

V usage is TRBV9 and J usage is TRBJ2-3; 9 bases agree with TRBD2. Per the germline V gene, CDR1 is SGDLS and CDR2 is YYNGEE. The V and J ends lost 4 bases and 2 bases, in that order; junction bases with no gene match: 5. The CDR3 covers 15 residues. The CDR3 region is CASSLSGGHTDTQYF. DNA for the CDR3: TGTGCCAGCAGCCTTAGCGGGGGTCACACAGATACGCAGTATTTT.

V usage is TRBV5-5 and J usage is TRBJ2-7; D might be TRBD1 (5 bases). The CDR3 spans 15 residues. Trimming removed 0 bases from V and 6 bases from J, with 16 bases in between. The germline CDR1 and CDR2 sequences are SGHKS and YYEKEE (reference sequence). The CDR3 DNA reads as TGTGCCAGCAGCTTGGGTACAGGACACCGCAGCGAGCAGTACTTC. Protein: CASSLGTGHRSEQYF.

The CDR3 reads CASSLALAGAYNEQFF. DNA of the CDR3: TGCGCCAGCAGCTTAGCACTAGCGGGGGCCTACAATGAGCAGTTCTTC. This chain connects TRBV5-1 to TRBJ2-1; 11 bases align to TRBD2. CDR3 size: 16 residues. After removal of 2 bases from V and 2 bases from J, the junction contained 3 bases not matched to a gene. Germline values: CDR1 SGHRS, CDR2 YFSETQ.

As DNA, the CDR3 is TGCGCCAGCAGCCAAGATCCAGGACAGGGGTCAGATACGCAGTATTTT. It yields the protein CASSQDPGQGSDTQYF. The rearrangement uses TRBV4-3 and TRBJ2-3, with 9 nucleotides matching TRBD1. Germline CDR1 is LGHNA and CDR2 is YSLEER. V lost 0 bases to trimming and J lost 4 bases; unmatched junction nucleotides: 5. The CDR3 runs to 16 residues.

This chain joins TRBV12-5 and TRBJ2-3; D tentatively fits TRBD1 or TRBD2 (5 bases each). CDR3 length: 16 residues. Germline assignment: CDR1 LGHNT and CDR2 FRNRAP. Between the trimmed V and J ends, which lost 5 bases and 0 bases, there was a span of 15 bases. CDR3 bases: TGTGCTAGTGGTCCCAAAGGGACGGCAAGCACAGATACGCAGTATTTT. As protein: CASGPKGTASTDTQYF.

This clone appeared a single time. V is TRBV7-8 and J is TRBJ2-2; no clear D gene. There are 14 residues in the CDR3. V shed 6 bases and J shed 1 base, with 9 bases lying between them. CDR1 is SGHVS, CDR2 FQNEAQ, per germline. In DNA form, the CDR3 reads TGTGCCAGCAGTTTGACAAAGAACACCGGGGAGCTGTTTTTT. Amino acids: CASSLTKNTGELFF. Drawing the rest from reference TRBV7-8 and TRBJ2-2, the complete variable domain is GAGVSQSPRYKVAKRGQDVALRCDPISGHVSLFWYQQALGQGPEFLTYFQNEAQLDKSGLPSDRFFAERPEGSVSTLKIQRTQQEDSAVYLCASSLTKNTGELFFGEGSRLTVL.

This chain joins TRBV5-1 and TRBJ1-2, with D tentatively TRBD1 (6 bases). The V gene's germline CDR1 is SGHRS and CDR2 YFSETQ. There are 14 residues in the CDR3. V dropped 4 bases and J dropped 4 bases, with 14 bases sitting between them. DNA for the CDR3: TGCGCCAGCAGCATGGTTGCGGACAGCTATGGCTACACCTTC. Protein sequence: CASSMVADSYGYTF.

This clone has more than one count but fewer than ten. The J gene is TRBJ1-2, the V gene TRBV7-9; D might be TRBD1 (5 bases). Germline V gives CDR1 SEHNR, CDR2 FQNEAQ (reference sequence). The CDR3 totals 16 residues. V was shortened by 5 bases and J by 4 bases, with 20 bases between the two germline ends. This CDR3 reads CASSPSGWGRGYGYTF. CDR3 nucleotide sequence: TGTGCCAGCAGCCCCTCTGGGTGGGGACGTGGCTATGGCTACACCTTC. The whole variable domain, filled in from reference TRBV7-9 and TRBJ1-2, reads DTGVSQNPRHKITKRGQNVTFRCDPISEHNRLYWYRQTLGQGPEFLTYFQNEAQLEKSRLLSDRFSAERPKGSFSTLEIQRTEQGDSAMYLCASSPSGWGRGYGYTFGSGTRLTVV.

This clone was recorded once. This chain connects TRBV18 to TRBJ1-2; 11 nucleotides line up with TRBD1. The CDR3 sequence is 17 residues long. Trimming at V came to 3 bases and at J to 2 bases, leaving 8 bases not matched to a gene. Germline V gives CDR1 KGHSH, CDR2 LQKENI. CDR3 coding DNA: TGTGCCAGCTCACCCCGGACACGGACAGGGGGCAACTATGGCTACACCTTC. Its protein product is CASSPRTRTGGNYGYTF.

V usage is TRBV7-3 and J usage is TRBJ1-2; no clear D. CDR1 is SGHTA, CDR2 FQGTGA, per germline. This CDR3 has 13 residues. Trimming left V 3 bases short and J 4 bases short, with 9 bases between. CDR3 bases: TGTGCCAGCAGCTTTGAGGGAACCTATGGCTACACCTTC. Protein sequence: CASSFEGTYGYTF.

The CDR3 nucleotides read TGCGCCACTCGGGCGTTCGCGAACACCGGGGAGCTGTTTTTT. It specifies CATRAFANTGELFF. The chain carries TRBV4-3 and TRBJ2-2; D gene uncertain. Trimming took 10 bases from V and 0 from J, leaving 12 bases between them. The CDR3 is 14 residues long. Germline V gives CDR1 LGHNA, CDR2 YSLEER.